Listed below are T cell receptor beta chains from one sample, sequenced in a study of T-cell reconstitution after alpha-beta-depleted transplantation in children. TCRdb reprocessed the PCR reads via MiXCR and lists one record per CDR3 protein. This table has some 240,000 distinct CDR3 sequences, about 8.8% appearing once. The sequencing used PBMCs from the stem cell graft donor, collected from the stem cell graft. The receptors here all came from a human donor who donated a stem cell graft to a child with SCID. The conserved cysteine and the conserved F or W are not part of the CDR3 here.

j_call v_call cdr3_aa
TRBJ2-3 TRBV7-8 ATGGRDTQY
TRBJ2-2 TRBV4-3 ASSQEVAGPLTGELF
TRBJ2-7 TRBV27 ASFSSSYEQY
TRBJ2-5 TRBV12-3/TRBV12-4 ASSFIAGQETQY
TRBJ2-3 TRBV5-1 ASSLRSIIRDTQY
TRBJ2-2 TRBV15 ATSRRQTSSTGELF
TRBJ1-1 TRBV12-3/TRBV12-4 ASRNTEAF
TRBJ1-5 TRBV18 ASSQGNNKGNQPQH
TRBJ2-3 TRBV29-1 SVVAGVTDTQY
TRBJ2-2 TRBV12-3/TRBV12-4 ASSPQGYRYTGELF
TRBJ2-5 TRBV5-1 ASSLDLAGNQETQY
TRBJ1-2 TRBV4-1 ASSQEYGHEGYT
TRBJ2-6 TRBV6-2/TRBV6-3 ASSRTGYGANVLT
TRBJ1-2 TRBV28 ASSPLGDRGDT
TRBJ2-3 TRBV7-9 ASSPGRRTDTQY
TRBJ1-5 TRBV20-1 SARLGGAHQPQH
TRBJ2-5 TRBV7-9 ASSSARTEQETQY
TRBJ2-1 TRBV12-3/TRBV12-4 ASSLEGPRGEQF
TRBJ2-1 TRBV6-2/TRBV6-3 ASSYSAGGIQNEQF
TRBJ2-7 TRBV20-1 SASRGDYEQY
TRBJ1-4 TRBV7-2 ASSLFSGATNEKLF
TRBJ2-1 TRBV9 ASSPRDWTYNEQF
TRBJ2-5 TRBV2 ASSDFTSGGPPETQY
TRBJ2-5 TRBV7-2 ASSLRFWETQY
TRBJ2-7 TRBV24-1 ATNPTRPLNHYEQY
TRBJ1-5 TRBV20-1 WAQARGRTLPNQPQH
TRBJ1-2 TRBV18 ASSPSPATANYGYT
TRBJ2-5 TRBV12-3/TRBV12-4 ASSLAGRETQY
TRBJ2-1 TRBV3-1 ASTPTMTIFDEQF
TRBJ2-5 TRBV7-2 ASSLGQAETQY
TRBJ2-5 TRBV5-1 ASSPMNTGLAAQETQY
TRBJ1-5 TRBV5-5 ASSLAGVPNQPQH
TRBJ2-1 TRBV5-6 ASSLDTGNYNEQF
TRBJ2-1 TRBV5-1 ASSLGQGRNEQF
TRBJ2-7 TRBV7-6 ASSPMGYYEQY
TRBJ2-2 TRBV7-2 ASSIEALSGELF
TRBJ2-2 TRBV28 ASRYSQNTGELF
TRBJ2-5 TRBV7-9 ASSFGSRRLETQY
TRBJ2-3 TRBV6-5 ASSYPSSGGARDTQY
TRBJ1-1 TRBV20-1 SARITGVITEAF
TRBJ2-7 TRBV12-3/TRBV12-4 ASSASSSWDHEQY
TRBJ1-2 TRBV12-3/TRBV12-4 ASSKSGRRGLRVDYGYT
TRBJ1-1 TRBV5-1 ASTLDISAAGRNTEAF
TRBJ1-5 TRBV15 ATSRGGRRNYNQPQH
TRBJ2-2 TRBV18 ASSPQGRPTNTGELF
TRBJ2-5 TRBV7-8 ASSPTSFQETQY
TRBJ2-1 TRBV5-1 ASSLGSGAPTSYNEQF
TRBJ1-5 TRBV7-9 ASSLVGQGAGGPQH
TRBJ2-2 TRBV7-8 ASRSPWGPTSGELF
TRBJ2-1 TRBV7-9 ASSLLGSYNEQF
TRBJ2-1 TRBV10-3 AISGLQAAEHNEQF
TRBJ1-5 TRBV30 AWSVNGAGPQH
TRBJ2-7 TRBV5-1 ASSLAGGSYEQY
TRBJ1-1 TRBV3-1 ASSLNYRDQAF
TRBJ2-5 TRBV11-2 ASSSTERVHQETQY
TRBJ1-5 TRBV24-1 ATSDNQGRQPQH
TRBJ1-3 TRBV7-8 ASSSPGRGQFSGNTIY
TRBJ2-3 TRBV6-5 ASSYSSRRPTDTQY
TRBJ2-3 TRBV5-5 ASSTGTATDTQY